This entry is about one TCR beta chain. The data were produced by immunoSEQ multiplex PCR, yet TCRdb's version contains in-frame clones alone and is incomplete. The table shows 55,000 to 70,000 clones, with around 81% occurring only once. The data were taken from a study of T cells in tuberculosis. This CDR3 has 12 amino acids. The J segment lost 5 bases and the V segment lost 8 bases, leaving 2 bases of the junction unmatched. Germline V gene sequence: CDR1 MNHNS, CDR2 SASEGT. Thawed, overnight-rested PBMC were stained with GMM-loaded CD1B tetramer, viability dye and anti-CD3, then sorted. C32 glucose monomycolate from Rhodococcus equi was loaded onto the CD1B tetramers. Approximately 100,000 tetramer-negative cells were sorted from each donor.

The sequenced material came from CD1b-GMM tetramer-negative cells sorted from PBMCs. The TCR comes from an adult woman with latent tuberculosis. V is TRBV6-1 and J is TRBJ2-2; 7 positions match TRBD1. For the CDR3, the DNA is TGTGCCAGCCGGACAGGAACCGGGGAGCTGTTTTTT. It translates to CASRTGTGELFF.